This section outlines one T cell receptor beta chain sequence together with its context. The antigen remains undetermined. These data belong to a study of cytomegalovirus exposure and HLA in healthy donors. Across the whole study: The roughly 120 validation repertoires, a later analysis reported, used the same platform as the approximately 670 first-cohort repertoires. Findings of the study overall: It was about 150 TCR beta chains that were listed as cytomegalovirus-associated.

Method: immunoSEQ multiplex PCR; TCRdb's copy keeps in-frame clones and lacks some. The sample contains 150,000 or so clones, approximately 88% of which appear only once. The CDR3 loop spans 16 amino acids. Germline trimming cut 4 bases from V and 4 bases from J; bases unmatched to any gene: 10. Germline V gives CDR1 SGHRS, CDR2 YFSETQ. V usage is TRBV5-1 and J usage is TRBJ2-7, with 11 bases lining up with TRBD2. The sequenced sample consisted of PBMCs. The sequence derives from a woman aged 18-30 years in good health and CMV-seropositive. Here the CDR3 DNA reads TGCGCCAGCAGCCCGGCGACTAGCGGGACGGATTACGAGCAGTACTTC. It codes for CASSPATSGTDYEQYF.